This T cell receptor beta chain was sequenced in a study of spatial heterogeneity in lung cancer. Study information: Detected beta-chain sequences consistently exceeded alpha-chain sequences.

The time point: blood at routine non-recurrence follow-up after resection. Each CDR3 protein gets one entry after TCRdb re-called the 5' RACE reads with MiXCR. This table has around 29,000 distinct CDR3 sequences, 8.5% to 12% appearing once. The TCR was taken from a female donor with early-stage non-small cell lung cancer. The sample consisted of PBMCs, taken at follow-up.

CDR3 DNA: TGCAGTGCTAGAGATCTGCAGACGAGCTCCTACGAGCAGTACTTC. It yields the protein CSARDLQTSSYEQYF. V usage is TRBV20-1 and J usage is TRBJ2-7; no clear D gene. The V gene lost 0 bases and the J gene lost 0 bases, with 12 bases spanning the gap. CDR1 and CDR2 from the germline V gene are DFQATT and SNEGSKA (reference sequence). The CDR3 spans 15 residues.